Following are 9 T cell receptor beta chains from one sample sequenced in a study of T cells in Graves' hyperthyroidism and ophthalmopathy. Template material for amplifying TCR beta CDR3 regions consisted of RNA transcripts. A first-round RT-PCR of the TCR CDR3 used the HTBI primer set. TCRdb re-called the multiplex PCR reads with MiXCR, one entry per CDR3 protein. The sample gives nearly 600,000 distinct CDR3 sequences, approximately 14% of which show up once; approximately 5.7% is in the top ten. Input material: blood. The receptor set was obtained from a woman aged 30 to 39 with Graves' hyperthyroidism that later progressed to Graves' ophthalmopathy.

V gene TRBV6-1 combines with J gene TRBJ2-3; no firm D call. Germline CDR1 is MNHNS and CDR2 is SASEGT. Between the trimmed V and J ends, which lost 4 bases and 0 bases, there was a span of 14 bases. This CDR3 region has 16 residues. As DNA, the CDR3 is TGTGCCAGCAGTGCCCTAGGTTGGGTTAGCACAGATACGCAGTATTTT. Protein: CASSALGWVSTDTQYF.

This clonotype was found many times. This chain links TRBV7-8 with TRBJ2-7; 11 nucleotides match TRBD2. Germline loops: CDR1 SGHVS, CDR2 FQNEAQ. After removal of 0 bases from V and 3 bases from J, the junction contained 1 base not matched to a gene. CDR3 size: 15 residues. The CDR3 nucleotides read TGTGCCAGCAGCTTAGCTCTAGCGGGAGGCTACGAGCAGTACTTC. Protein product: CASSLALAGGYEQYF.

The sample holds a few counts of this clonotype. This chain connects TRBV7-9 to TRBJ2-7; D uncertain. CDR1 is SEHNR, CDR2 FQNEAQ, per germline (reference sequence). Trimming took off 2 bases at V and 1 base at J, with 21 bases between the two ends. CDR3 length equals 18 residues. Here the CDR3 DNA reads TGTGCCAGCAGCTTAAAAGTGTATGACGGTCCCCTATCCTACGAGCAGTACTTC. Protein: CASSLKVYDGPLSYEQYF.

This clonotype has ten or more counts. The chain carries TRBV28 and TRBJ2-1; D unresolved. This CDR3 contains 11 residues. The germline gives CDR1 MDHEN, CDR2 SYDVKM. V gave up 7 bases and J gave up 3 bases, with 4 bases separating them. The CDR3 coding sequence is TGTGCCAGCACCATCTACAATGAGCAGTTCTTC. Protein sequence: CASTIYNEQFF.

The chain employs TRBV13 and TRBJ1-2; 9 bases agree with TRBD1. The trim removed 3 bases at V and 4 bases at J, leaving 6 bases unmatched. The CDR3 extends over 15 amino acids. The V gene's germline CDR1 is PRHDT and CDR2 FYEKMQ (reference sequence). In DNA form, the CDR3 reads TGTGCCAGCAGCTTGAGGGACAGGGCGGTCTATGGCTACACCTTC. It translates to CASSLRDRAVYGYTF.

The chain links TRBV11-2 to TRBJ2-5, with 8 bases matching TRBD2. The CDR3 loop spans 16 amino acids. Germline V lookup: CDR1 SGHAT, CDR2 FQNNGV. The trim removed 4 bases at V and 1 base at J, leaving 8 bases unmatched. CDR3 sequence: CASSSSGLAGQETQYF. CDR3 DNA: TGTGCCAGCAGCTCGTCGGGGCTAGCGGGCCAAGAGACCCAGTACTTC.

The V call is TRBV19, the J call TRBJ2-1; 14 nucleotides align to TRBD2. The V gene's germline CDR1 is LNHDA and CDR2 SQIVND (reference sequence). This CDR3 spans 17 amino acids. V gave up 7 bases and J gave up 9 bases; unmatched junction bases: 14. CDR3 bases: TGTGCCAGTAAAAGGACGAGACTAGCGGGAGGGACAGGTGAGCAGTTCTTC. It codes for CASKRTRLAGGTGEQFF.

This clonotype was seen at least ten times. V and J are TRBV10-3 and TRBJ1-1, with TRBD1 matching over 8 bases. Germline V gene sequence: CDR1 ENHRY, CDR2 SYGVKD. CDR3 length equals 14 residues. Trimming removed 6 bases from V and 4 bases from J; junction bases left unmatched: 7. The CDR3: CAIRLQGEGTEAFF. DNA of the CDR3: TGTGCCATCAGGCTACAGGGGGAAGGCACTGAAGCTTTCTTT.

This clonotype was observed a handful of times. The chain recombines TRBV27 with TRBJ1-4, with D possibly TRBD1 on 6 matching bases. V was shortened by 7 bases and J by 8 bases, with 17 bases between the two germline ends. Germline V gene data show CDR1 as MNHEY and CDR2 as SMNVEV (reference sequence). The CDR3 contains 14 residues. CDR3 in amino acids: CASNPRGGREKLFF. DNA of the CDR3: TGTGCCAGCAACCCTAGGGGGGGGCGGGAAAAACTGTTTTTT.